Listed below are T cell receptor beta chains from one sample, sequenced in a study of cytomegalovirus exposure and HLA in healthy donors. Some clones are missing from TCRdb's copy, which holds only in-frame ones; the method was immunoSEQ multiplex PCR. The table has some 130,000 clones, over 75% seen once. Sample: PBMCs. All receptors derive from a male donor in good health and CMV-seropositive. The CDR3 runs from the conserved cysteine through the conserved F or W. D genes are given only for firm matches. Expanded clones are given a class, and other clones once, few, many or no size at all.

V gene,clone size,J gene,D gene,CDR3 DNA,CDR3 protein
TRBV2,NA,TRBJ2-3,NA,TGTGCCAGCAGCTTAGGGGGCACAGATACGCAGTATTTT,CASSLGGTDTQYF
TRBV11-3,NA,TRBJ2-3,NA,TGTGCCAGCAGCTCCAGACATTCGAATTTTGATACGCAGTATTTT,CASSSRHSNFDTQYF
TRBV19,NA,TRBJ1-5,NA,TGTGCCAGTACGAAATGGCTTCTAGAGGGTGAGGCAAATCAGCCCCAGCATTTT,CASTKWLLEGEANQPQHF
TRBV5-6,NA,TRBJ1-1,NA,TGTGCCAGCAGCTTATACAGGAGCCTCACTGAAGCTTTCTTT,CASSLYRSLTEAFF
TRBV5-1,NA,TRBJ2-1,TRBD2,TGCGCCAGCAGCTTGGAATCTGCGGGAGGGCCCGGTGAGCAGTTCTTC,CASSLESAGGPGEQFF
TRBV15,few,TRBJ2-4,TRBD2,TGTGCCACCAGCAGGGGCGGGGGGGTTCAGTACTTC,CATSRGGGVQYF
TRBV28,NA,TRBJ2-7,TRBD1,TGTGCCAGCAGTTTCAGGGGGTACGAGCAGTACTTC,CASSFRGYEQYF
TRBV15,NA,TRBJ1-2,TRBD1,TGTGCCACCAGCAGAGCCGTGACAGGGAACTATGGCTACACCTTC,CATSRAVTGNYGYTF
TRBV15,NA,TRBJ2-1,TRBD2,TGTGCCACCAGCCCCCATAGCGGGGGGATCAATGAGCAGTTCTTC,CATSPHSGGINEQFF
TRBV10-3,NA,TRBJ2-6,NA,TGTGCCATCAGTGAGCCCAACAACGTCCTGACTTTC,CAISEPNNVLTF
TRBV5-1,NA,TRBJ2-7,TRBD1,TGCGCCAGCAGCATTTCAGGACAGGGACGGTACGAGCAGTACTTC,CASSISGQGRYEQYF
TRBV6-1,few,TRBJ2-2,NA,TGTGCCAGCAGCGCTTTATTTCGGGGCGGGGAGCTGTTTTTT,CASSALFRGGELFF
TRBV29-1,once,TRBJ2-5,TRBD1,TGCAGCGTCCTGGGACAGGGAGGGACCCAGTACTTC,CSVLGQGGTQYF
TRBV28,NA,TRBJ2-7,NA,TGTGCCAGCAGTTTACGCCCAGTTTCCTACGAGCAGTACTTC,CASSLRPVSYEQYF
TRBV28,NA,TRBJ1-5,NA,TGTGCCAGCAGGCCAGGGGTTAGCAATCAGCCCCAGCATTTT,CASRPGVSNQPQHF
TRBV28,NA,TRBJ2-7,NA,TGTGCCAGCAGTTTTCAGCGGAACTCCTACGAGCAGTACTTC,CASSFQRNSYEQYF
TRBV6-1,NA,TRBJ2-1,NA,TGTGCCAGCAGTCCCGAGGGCTATGAGCAGTTCTTC,CASSPEGYEQFF
TRBV2,NA,TRBJ2-2,TRBD1,TGTGCCAGCAGCCTGACAGGGACCGGGGAGCTGTTTTTT,CASSLTGTGELFF
TRBV7-9,NA,TRBJ2-1,NA,TGTGCCAGCAGCCCTCTCGGGCGGGCAAATGAGCAGTTCTTC,CASSPLGRANEQFF
TRBV20-1,NA,TRBJ2-5,NA,TGCAGTGCTTTGAGCGACGAGACCCAGTACTTC,CSALSDETQYF
TRBV30,NA,TRBJ2-4,NA,TGTGCCTGGAGTGGACAGTTAAAAAACAGTCAGTACTTC,CAWSGQLKNSQYF
TRBV28,NA,TRBJ2-3,TRBD2,TGTGCCAGCAGTCTCGGGGGGGCCCCAGATACGCAGTATTTT,CASSLGGAPDTQYF
TRBV5-1,NA,TRBJ2-7,NA,TGCGCCAGCAGAGGTAGCGGAGCAGCCTACGAGCAGTACTTC,CASRGSGAAYEQYF
TRBV7-9,NA,TRBJ1-2,TRBD1,TGTGCCAGCAGTTCCCAGGGGGCTGGCTATGGCTACACCTTC,CASSSQGAGYGYTF
TRBV5-1,NA,TRBJ2-5,NA,TGCGCCAGCAGCTTTTGGCAGGGGGCGGGGGTGCAAGAGACCCAGTACTTC,CASSFWQGAGVQETQYF
TRBV14,NA,TRBJ1-1,NA,TGTGCCAGCAGCCAAGTCACAGGGAACACTGAAGCTTTCTTT,CASSQVTGNTEAFF
TRBV28,few,TRBJ2-7,NA,TGTGCCAGCAGTTTATATGCAGGCAGCTCCTACGAGCAGTACTTC,CASSLYAGSSYEQYF
TRBV5-1,NA,TRBJ2-3,NA,TGCGCCAGCAGCCGGACACAGGCAGATACGCAGTATTTT,CASSRTQADTQYF
TRBV28,NA,TRBJ1-5,NA,TGTGCCAGCAGTTACCAGACTTATAGCAATCAGCCCCAGCATTTT,CASSYQTYSNQPQHF
TRBV5-8,NA,TRBJ1-5,NA,TGTGCCAGCAGCTTGGAGGGGTATAGCAATCAGCCCCAGCATTTT,CASSLEGYSNQPQHF
TRBV11-3,NA,TRBJ2-1,TRBD1,TGTGCCAGCAGCCAGGGACAGAATGAGCAGTTCTTC,CASSQGQNEQFF
TRBV19,NA,TRBJ2-3,TRBD2,TGTGCCAGTAGCATAGCGGGGAGCACAGATACGCAGTATTTT,CASSIAGSTDTQYF
TRBV28,NA,TRBJ2-7,NA,TGTGCCAGCAGCCTCCCCCTAGTCCACGAGCAGTACTTC,CASSLPLVHEQYF
TRBV5-1,NA,TRBJ2-3,NA,TGCGCCAGCAGCTTGGAATGGCCGGGGTTAGATACGCAGTATTTT,CASSLEWPGLDTQYF
TRBV28,NA,TRBJ2-3,NA,TGTGCCAGCAGTCCCCGGAGTAGCAGGGTGGGAGATACGCAGTATTTT,CASSPRSSRVGDTQYF
TRBV5-6,NA,TRBJ1-3,NA,TGTGCCAGCAGCTTGGGAGCGGATCTCTCTGGAAACACCATATATTTT,CASSLGADLSGNTIYF
TRBV9,NA,TRBJ2-3,TRBD1,TGTGCCAGCAGCGTAGTGCTGACAGGGGTCGATACGCAGTATTTT,CASSVVLTGVDTQYF
TRBV2,NA,TRBJ1-3,NA,TGTGCCAGCAGTGAAGACGCGGGTTTTATTGGAAACACCATATATTTT,CASSEDAGFIGNTIYF
TRBV5-1,NA,TRBJ2-3,NA,TGCGCCAGCCGGAGGGGGGGAGAGAATACGCAGTATTTT,CASRRGGENTQYF
TRBV28,NA,TRBJ2-5,TRBD1,TGTGCCAGCCGAGGACAGGGTAATCAAGAGACCCAGTACTTC,CASRGQGNQETQYF
TRBV27,NA,TRBJ2-3,TRBD2,TGTGCCAGCAGTTACGCTAGCGGGGCCGTAACAGATACGCAGTATTTT,CASSYASGAVTDTQYF
TRBV13,NA,TRBJ2-1,NA,TGTGCCAGCAGCCCCCGGGACTCCCTGAGCTCCTACAATGAGCAGTTCTTC,CASSPRDSLSSYNEQFF
TRBV7-3,NA,TRBJ2-3,TRBD1,TGTGCCAGCAGCCGGCAGGGACAGGGGGTAGATACGCAGTATTTT,CASSRQGQGVDTQYF
TRBV7-9,few,TRBJ1-1,TRBD1,TGTGCCAGCAGCCCCCCGACAGGGGGAAGGACTGAAGCTTTCTTT,CASSPPTGGRTEAFF
TRBV5-1,few,TRBJ2-4,TRBD2,TGCGCCAGCAGCCTTGCGGGAGACCTTCAAAACAGTCAGTACTTC,CASSLAGDLQNSQYF
TRBV6-4,NA,TRBJ1-1,NA,TGTGCCAGCAGTAAGCGGGGCTCAGACACTGAAGCTTTCTTT,CASSKRGSDTEAFF
TRBV28,NA,TRBJ1-6,NA,TGTGCCAGCAGCCTCCAGAACTCACCCCTCCACTTT,CASSLQNSPLHF
TRBV27,NA,TRBJ1-1,NA,TGTGCCAGCACCCAGACAGGTCTTATGAACACTGAAGCTTTCTTT,CASTQTGLMNTEAFF
TRBV5-1,NA,TRBJ1-1,TRBD1,TGCGCCAGCAAGGACAGGGCTTACACTGAAGCTTTCTTT,CASKDRAYTEAFF
TRBV28,NA,TRBJ1-1,NA,TGTGCCAGCAGTTTATCGAGACTCAGTAATGGAGCTTTCTTT,CASSLSRLSNGAFF
TRBV18,NA,TRBJ2-2,NA,TGTGCCAGCTCACCTTCCGGTCCGACGAACACCGGGGAGCTGTTTTTT,CASSPSGPTNTGELFF